The 23 T cell receptor beta chains below come from one sample, sequenced in a study of blood T cells in healthy people across ages. Primers used in a second PCR of roughly 6 to 11 cycles were a sample-barcoded 5' primer and a J-beta primer mix. TCRdb reprocessed the 5' RACE reads with MiXCR, giving one entry per CDR3 protein. The data show hundreds of thousands of distinct CDR3 sequences, about 30% seen once. Sequencing was carried out using blood. These receptor sequences come from a woman of 80 years or more in good health.

This clonotype was seen at least ten times. The rearrangement joins TRBV7-8 to TRBJ2-7, with D possibly being TRBD1 (5 bases). This CDR3 has 15 residues. Germline CDR1 reads SGHVS; CDR2 reads FQNEAQ. Trimming stripped 1 base from V and 4 bases from J, with 14 bases between. The CDR3 region is CASSLVQGSKYEQYF. The CDR3 DNA reads TGTGCCAGCAGCTTAGTTCAGGGAAGCAAATACGAGCAGTACTTC.

The chain couples TRBV30 to TRBJ2-5, with 14 bases matching TRBD2. The germline CDR1 and CDR2 sequences are GTSNPN and SVGIG (reference sequence). With 1 base clipped from V and 3 bases from J, the junction kept 4 bases outside the gene matches. This CDR3 has 16 amino acids. CDR3 in amino acids: CAWSGGGLAGEETQYF. DNA of the CDR3: TGTGCCTGGAGTGGCGGGGGACTAGCGGGGGAAGAGACCCAGTACTTC.

In this sample, this clonotype turned up many times. This may stem from a read error, because a much larger clone lies one nucleotide away. V is TRBV10-3 and J is TRBJ2-7, with 9 bases aligning to TRBD1. The CDR3 loop spans 14 amino acids. Germline trimming cut 6 bases from V and 5 bases from J; bases unmatched to any gene: 8. Germline CDR1 is ENHRY and CDR2 is SYGVKD. The CDR3 DNA is TGTGCCATCAGGGTCGGGACAGGGTTGGACGAGCAGTACTTC. Protein: CAIRVGTGLDEQYF.

The chain has TRBV19 and TRBJ2-7; tentative D call: TRBD1 (6 bases). The V gene's germline CDR1 is LNHDA and CDR2 SQIVND (reference sequence). The CDR3 has 14 residues. Trimming cost V 6 bases and J 2 bases, with 14 bases left between them. CDR3 DNA: TGTGCCAGTAGGGCGGGCAGGGGACCCTACGAGCAGTACTTC. This gives the protein CASRAGRGPYEQYF.

With respect to this clonotype: Being one base from a much bigger clone, this may be a read error. The chain recombines TRBV28 with TRBJ2-1; TRBD2 is a possible D gene (6 bases). Germline V gives CDR1 MDHEN, CDR2 SYDVKM. The germline V and J ends were trimmed by 5 bases and 13 bases, with 24 bases remaining between them. The CDR3 is 15 amino acids. This chain's CDR3 is CASSILAEGQETQFF. In DNA form, the CDR3 reads TGTGCCAGCAGTATATTAGCGGAGGGTCAGGAGACCCAGTTCTTC.

This clonotype was detected only a few times. This CDR3 is CAISEPVNYGYTF. In DNA form, the CDR3 reads TGTGCCATCAGTGAGCCGGTGAACTATGGCTACACCTTC. The chain carries TRBV10-3 and TRBJ1-2; D not resolved. The V end was cut by 2 bases, the J end by 2 bases, with 6 bases between. The CDR3 totals 13 residues. The germline CDR1 and CDR2 sequences are ENHRY and SYGVKD.

Many counts were recorded for this clonotype. The chain carries TRBV29-1 and TRBJ2-1; D is undetermined. V lost 4 bases, J lost 5 bases, and 15 bases lay in between. This CDR3 has 14 amino acids. Germline lookup yields CDR1 SQVTM and CDR2 ANQGSEA. This CDR3 is CSVGLQTLNNEQFF. CDR3 bases: TGCAGCGTTGGTTTACAGACACTTAACAATGAGCAGTTCTTC.

The chain has TRBV5-1 and TRBJ2-7; 7 positions agree with TRBD1. The germline V gene has CDR1 SGHRS and CDR2 YFSETQ. With 4 bases clipped from V and 1 base from J, the junction kept 8 bases outside the gene matches. The CDR3 consists of 15 residues. Here the CDR3 DNA reads TGCGCCAGCAGCCTTCAGGGGGACACATCCTACGAGCAGTACTTC. Encoded protein: CASSLQGDTSYEQYF.

The chain combines TRBV20-1 with TRBJ1-6; the match to TRBD1 covers 11 bases. Germline V CDR1 and CDR2: DFQATT, SNEGSKA (reference sequence). V lost 6 bases, J lost 11 bases, and 9 bases stayed unmatched. CDR3 length: 14 amino acids. CDR3 nucleotide sequence: TGCAGTGCGGGGGGGACAGGGGGAAATCCACCCCTCCACTTT. Protein sequence: CSAGGTGGNPPLHF.

The table lists this clonotype with a few counts. A junction end diverges from the germline sequence, so it may reflect a read error. The chain carries TRBV3-1 and TRBJ2-3; TRBD1 is a possible D gene (6 bases). CDR1 and CDR2 from the germline V gene are LGHDT and YNNKEL (reference sequence). The CDR3 consists of 15 residues. The CDR3 nucleotides are TGTGTCAGCAGCCCCCGAGGGGGTTTCACAGATACGCAGTATTTT. Translated, it gives CVSSPRGGFTDTQYF.

The chain links TRBV6-2 or TRBV6-3 to TRBJ2-7; D unclear. This CDR3 has 12 residues. Germline lookup yields CDR1 MNHEY and CDR2 SVGEGT. Trimming left V 2 bases short and J 3 bases short, with 5 bases between. The CDR3 nucleotides read TGTGCCAGCAGTTACCCAAACTACGAGCAGTACTTC. It yields the protein CASSYPNYEQYF.

Turning to this clonotype: A read error may explain this, as a much larger clone is one base away. The chain links TRBV7-9 to TRBJ2-1; 8 bases fit TRBD2. The better agreement between TRBJ2-7 and the DNA end casts doubt on the J call. The CDR3 totals 15 residues. Germline CDR1 SEHNR, CDR2 FQNEAQ (reference sequence). CDR3 in amino acids: CASSYGGGPYNEQYF. Here the CDR3 DNA reads TGTGCCAGCAGCTACGGGGGGGGTCCCTACAATGAGCAGTACTTC.

This clonotype was detected ten times or more. The chain links TRBV5-1 to TRBJ2-5, with 7 positions matching TRBD1. Germline CDR1 SGHRS, CDR2 YFSETQ. The CDR3 runs 14 residues. The trim removed 4 bases at V and 10 bases at J, leaving 13 bases unmatched. The DNA of the CDR3 is TGCGCCAGCAGCCCAGACAGGGTAGACCCAGGCCAGTACTTC. This gives the protein CASSPDRVDPGQYF.

This clonotype was seen at least ten times. The genes are TRBV20-1 and TRBJ2-3; 11 bases are a match to TRBD2. J was trimmed by 2 bases and V by 2 bases; bases with no gene match: 6. Germline CDR1 reads DFQATT; CDR2 reads SNEGSKA (reference sequence). The CDR3 sequence is 16 residues long. CDR3 in DNA: TGCAGTGCTAGATCACTAGCGGGGGAATCCACAGATACGCAGTATTTT. This gives the protein CSARSLAGESTDTQYF.

This clonotype was seen only a few times. CDR3 protein: CASSARGANTEAFF. CDR3 DNA sequence: TGTGCCAGCAGTGCCCGGGGGGCGAACACTGAAGCTTTCTTT. V gene TRBV12-3 or TRBV12-4 combines with J gene TRBJ1-1; maybe TRBD1 (6 bases). CDR3 length: 14 residues. Trimming removed 5 bases at V and 1 base at J, with 11 bases between.

This clonotype has only a few counts. The chain has TRBV10-3 and TRBJ1-1; no clear D gene. The CDR3 sequence is 12 residues long. Trimming cost V 0 bases and J 8 bases, with 7 bases left between them. CDR1 is ENHRY, CDR2 SYGVKD, per germline. The CDR3 region is CAISESKSEAFF. CDR3 in DNA: TGTGCCATCAGTGAGTCGAAGTCGGAAGCTTTCTTT.

This clonotype was found a few times. V usage is TRBV5-1 and J usage is TRBJ1-1; 7 nucleotides match TRBD1. The CDR3 runs to 14 residues. CDR1 and CDR2 from the germline V gene are SGHRS and YFSETQ. The V and J ends lost 0 bases and 11 bases, in that order; junction bases with no gene match: 10. The CDR3 region has the DNA TGCGCCAGCAGCTTGGGCGGAGGGGGACAGAGGGCTTTCTTT. Protein product: CASSLGGGGQRAFF. Complete variable domain (other parts from reference TRBV5-1 and TRBJ1-1): KAGVTQTPRYLIKTRGQQVTLSCSPISGHRSVSWYQQTPGQGLQFLFEYFSETQRNKGNFPGRFSGRQFSNSRSEMNVSTLELGDSALYLCASSLGGGGQRAFFGQGTRLTVV.

V gene TRBV20-1 combines with J gene TRBJ2-1; TRBD2 aligns across 8 bases. This CDR3 spans 14 amino acids. Per germline, CDR1 DFQATT and CDR2 SNEGSKA (reference sequence). The CDR3 DNA follows: TGCAGCCAACTAGCGGCCAATTCCTACAATGAGCAGTTCTTC. Encoded protein: CSQLAANSYNEQFF.

The V call is TRBV10-3, the J call TRBJ2-7, with 9 bases matching TRBD1. The CDR3 extends over 15 amino acids. CDR1 is ENHRY, CDR2 SYGVKD, per germline. V lost 3 bases, J lost 4 bases, and 7 bases stayed unmatched. The CDR3 sequence is CAISDRGQGGYEQYF. The CDR3 nucleotides read TGTGCCATCAGTGACCGGGGACAGGGCGGTTACGAGCAGTACTTC.

The CDR3 reads CASSQDFLGSNKFF. Here the CDR3 DNA reads TGCGCCAGCAGCCAAGATTTCCTGGGATCAAATAAGTTCTTC. The V gene is TRBV4-3, the J gene TRBJ2-1; D gene unclear. This CDR3 has 14 residues. Germline-derived CDR1 and CDR2 are LGHNA and YSLEER. Trimming pared 0 bases from V and 14 bases from J, leaving 17 bases between.

V usage is TRBV9 and J usage is TRBJ1-4, with TRBD1 matching 7 bases. In germline, CDR1 is SGDLS, CDR2 YYNGEE. The CDR3 covers 16 residues. CDR3 DNA sequence: TGTGTCTGCAGCGTAGCTCCGGGACAGCCTAATGAAAAACTGTTTTTT. Residues: CVCSVAPGQPNEKLFF.

The chain couples TRBV20-1 to TRBJ2-5, with 7 bases fitting TRBD1. Judging by the DNA end, TRBJ2-7 fits better; the J call may be wrong. Germline-derived CDR1 and CDR2 are DFQATT and SNEGSKA (reference sequence). CDR3 length equals 12 residues. The CDR3 nucleotides are TGCAGTGCTGACGGGACAGACGCCGAGCAGTACTTC. It specifies CSADGTDAEQYF.

This clonotype was counted at least ten times. V is TRBV6-4 and J is TRBJ2-7; a weak D match, TRBD2 (5 bases). CDR1 is MRHNA and CDR2 is SNTAGT in the germline V gene. The CDR3 sequence is 14 residues long. V lost 9 bases and J lost 0, with 15 bases in between. The CDR3 DNA sequence: TGTGCCAGAATTCGGAGGACTGCCTCCTACGAGCAGTACTTC. This encodes CARIRRTASYEQYF.